The 25 T cell receptor beta chains in this list originate from one sample, sequenced in a study of beta chain features in type 1 diabetes. TCRB transcripts that were expressed got sequenced, as all of the isolated RNA had been reverse transcribed. TCRdb's copy holds only in-frame clones and misses some; the assay was immunoSEQ multiplex PCR. The sample lists some 110,000 clones; 15% to 20% were seen once. Regarding the study as a whole: Patients with Type 1 diabetes showed moderately but significantly shorter TCRB CDR3s in all four CD4+ subsets.

Antigens for these TCRs are unknown. The sample was central memory CD4+ T cells from blood. Receptors originate from a man aged 25 to 45 with type 1 diabetes.

The table lists this clone with a few counts. This sequence joins TRBV7-8 and TRBJ2-3; a weak D match, TRBD2 (6 bases). The CDR3 totals 15 residues. Trimming took off 0 bases at V and 4 bases at J, with 11 bases between the two ends. From germline, CDR1 is SGHVS and CDR2 FQNEAQ. The CDR3 nucleotides are TGTGCCAGCAGCTTAGCCGCGGGGATGGCAGATACGCAGTATTTT. It codes for CASSLAAGMADTQYF.

The V call is TRBV7-2, the J call TRBJ1-6, with a possible D match to TRBD1 (6 bases). The CDR3 is 15 residues long. Trimming removed 1 base at V and 10 bases at J, with 14 bases between. The germline gives CDR1 SGHTA, CDR2 FQGNSA. CDR3: CASSLGPQGISPLHF. The CDR3 DNA is TGTGCCAGCAGCTTAGGGCCACAGGGTATATCACCCCTCCACTTT.

Only a few counts were recorded for this clone. The chain uses TRBV11-2 and TRBJ2-7; TRBD1 matches at 7 bases. The CDR3 has 13 amino acids. Germline V gene lookup returns CDR1 SGHAT and CDR2 FQNNGV. J lost 4 bases, V lost 6 bases, and 6 bases had no gene match. CDR3 amino acids: CASRTGTEYEQYF. The CDR3 bases are TGTGCCAGCAGGACTGGGACAGAATACGAGCAGTACTTC.

The chain carries TRBV6-1 and TRBJ2-3, with TRBD2 identical over 10 bases. The CDR3 extends over 14 amino acids. Trimming cost V 3 bases and J 6 bases; bases outside gene matches: 3. CDR1 and CDR2 (germline): MNHNS, SASEGT. CDR3 protein: CASSEISGGDTQYF. For the CDR3, the DNA is TGTGCCAGCAGTGAGATTAGCGGGGGGGATACGCAGTATTTT.

The V call is TRBV19, the J call TRBJ2-1; D not certain. CDR3 length equals 11 residues. The V end was cut by 6 bases, the J end by 4 bases, with 4 bases between. CDR1 and CDR2 from the germline V gene are LNHDA and SQIVND (reference sequence). Here the CDR3 DNA reads TGTGCCAGTAGGCAGTACAATGAGCAGTTCTTC. Protein product: CASRQYNEQFF.

About this clone itself: A junction boundary mismatches the germline segment, possibly from a read error. This chain joins TRBV18 and TRBJ1-2; 7 bases fit TRBD1. The CDR3 sequence is 13 residues long. Germline V gives CDR1 KGHSH, CDR2 LQKENI. The CDR3 here is CATSEGQFYGYTF. The DNA of the CDR3 is TGTGCCACCTCAGAGGGACAGTTCTATGGCTACACCTTC.

The chain links TRBV25-1 to TRBJ2-5; TRBD1 matches at 7 bases. The junction had 4 bases not matched to a gene; V was cut back by 4 bases and J by 5 bases. This CDR3 region has 13 residues. Per the germline V gene, CDR1 is MGHDK and CDR2 is SYGVNS. In nucleotides, the CDR3 is TGTGCCAGCAGTGGACAGGGCCATGAGACCCAGTACTTC. It codes for CASSGQGHETQYF.

At least ten counts were recorded for this clone. The chain joins TRBV5-1 to TRBJ2-1, with 11 bases lining up with TRBD2. Per the germline V gene, CDR1 is SGHRS and CDR2 is YFSETQ. Trimming cost V 3 bases and J 4 bases; bases outside gene matches: 6. The CDR3 sequence is 16 residues long. In nucleotides, the CDR3 is TGCGCCAGCAGCTCGCAGACTAGCGGGGTTTACAATGAGCAGTTCTTC. Its translation: CASSSQTSGVYNEQFF.

In nucleotides, the CDR3 is TGTGCCTGGAGTGCTTCCGGGGAAAGGAGGAGTGTGAATGAGCAGTTCTTC. The encoded protein is CAWSASGERRSVNEQFF. V and J are TRBV30 and TRBJ2-1, with D perhaps TRBD2 (5 bases). Germline CDR1 and CDR2: GTSNPN and SVGIG (reference sequence). The length of the CDR3 is 17 residues. Between the trimmed V and J ends, which lost 1 base and 7 bases, there was a span of 23 bases.

Of note for this clone: Different DNA sequences within this sample yield the same CDR3. The rearrangement joins TRBV18 to TRBJ2-5; perhaps TRBD1 as D (5 bases). Trimming took 2 bases from V and 1 from J, leaving 5 bases between them. The CDR3 runs 13 residues. CDR1 is KGHSH, CDR2 LQKENI, per germline. The CDR3 region has the DNA TGTGCCAGCTCACCAGACAGCCAAGAGACCCAGTACTTC. This codes for CASSPDSQETQYF.

This clone was seen more than once but under ten times. The chain employs TRBV5-1 and TRBJ2-7; no clear D gene. The CDR3 is 12 amino acids. V dropped 5 bases and J dropped 1 base, with 7 bases sitting between them. Per the germline V gene, CDR1 is SGHRS and CDR2 is YFSETQ. Written as DNA, the CDR3 is TGCGCCAGCAGGGAGCAGTCCTACGAGCAGTACTTC. Amino acid sequence: CASREQSYEQYF.

The chain has TRBV13 and TRBJ2-3; the D is unclear. CDR1 is PRHDT, CDR2 FYEKMQ, per germline (reference sequence). There are 13 residues in the CDR3. V lost 2 bases to trimming and J lost 3 bases, with 6 bases between them. The CDR3 spells CASSLTHTDTQYF. CDR3 in DNA: TGTGCCAGCAGCTTAACACATACAGATACGCAGTATTTT.

The chain combines TRBV6-5 with TRBJ2-7; the match to TRBD1 covers 8 bases. The CDR3 has 14 amino acids. Germline-derived CDR1 and CDR2 are MNHEY and SVGAGI. V shed 6 bases and J 5 bases; nucleotides not matched to a gene: 9. CDR3: CASSWGQERDEQYF. DNA for the CDR3: TGTGCCAGCAGCTGGGGACAGGAAAGGGACGAGCAGTACTTC.

This clone was observed a few times. This chain connects TRBV9 to TRBJ2-3; D might be TRBD2 (5 bases). V gave up 3 bases and J gave up 5 bases, with 13 bases separating them. Germline assignment: CDR1 SGDLS and CDR2 YYNGEE. The CDR3 totals 14 residues. CDR3 loop: CASSGARDEDTQYF. CDR3 nucleotide sequence: TGTGCCAGCAGCGGCGCTCGGGATGAAGATACGCAGTATTTT.

This clone was seen more than once but under ten times. The chain has TRBV7-9 and TRBJ1-4; 7 bases align to TRBD1. Germline values: CDR1 SEHNR, CDR2 FQNEAQ (reference sequence). V gave up 8 bases and J gave up 5 bases; unmatched junction bases: 5. The CDR3 has 13 amino acids. CDR3 nucleotide sequence: TGTGCCAGCCGGACAGGCGAAAATGAAAAACTGTTTTTT. Translated: CASRTGENEKLFF.

This clone was detected only a few times. The chain combines TRBV7-9 with TRBJ1-3, with no clear D. The germline V and J ends were trimmed by 5 bases and 2 bases, with 19 bases remaining between them. The CDR3 totals 17 residues. Germline CDR1 reads SEHNR; CDR2 reads FQNEAQ (reference sequence). The CDR3 DNA reads as TGTGCCAGCAGCCCCAGGTTTGTGCGCGTCACTGGAAACACCATATATTTT. Protein: CASSPRFVRVTGNTIYF.

This clone was found a few times. This chain uses TRBV7-6 with TRBJ1-5, with 12 bases fitting TRBD1. The CDR3 has 16 residues. The trim removed 5 bases at V and 5 bases at J, leaving 7 bases unmatched. Germline assignment: CDR1 SGHVS and CDR2 FNYEAQ. CDR3 sequence: CASSPPRDRGHQPQHF. Written as DNA, the CDR3 is TGTGCCAGCAGCCCCCCCCGGGACAGGGGGCATCAGCCCCAGCATTTT.

Only a few counts were recorded for this clone. The CDR3 loop is CASSDQPGAGAFF. DNA of the CDR3: TGTGCCAGCAGTGACCAACCGGGGGCCGGAGCTTTCTTT. The J gene is TRBJ1-1, the V gene TRBV6-4; a weak D match, TRBD1 (6 bases). The V and J ends lost 2 bases and 10 bases respectively, with 14 bases between them. This CDR3 has 13 residues. Germline CDR1 reads MRHNA; CDR2 reads SNTAGT.

A few counts support this clone. The chain employs TRBV7-9 and TRBJ2-1; 8 bases match TRBD2. With 5 bases clipped from V and 0 bases from J, the junction kept 6 bases outside the gene matches. Germline V gene sequence: CDR1 SEHNR, CDR2 FQNEAQ (reference sequence). The CDR3 covers 16 residues. The CDR3 sequence: CASSAVAGSSYNEQFF. Written as DNA, the CDR3 is TGTGCCAGCAGCGCGGTAGCGGGGAGCTCCTACAATGAGCAGTTCTTC.

This rearrangement joins TRBV19 to TRBJ1-5; D might be TRBD1 (5 bases). Germline values: CDR1 LNHDA, CDR2 SQIVND (reference sequence). The length of the CDR3 is 13 residues. V was shortened by 4 bases and J by 10 bases, with 14 bases between the two germline ends. The CDR3 is CASSRGREIPQHF. The CDR3 bases are TGTGCCAGTAGTAGGGGACGGGAGATTCCCCAGCATTTT.

Turning to this clone: At one of its ends the junction is not consistent with the germline gene, which may arise from a read error. The chain joins TRBV7-7 to TRBJ2-7, with D unclear. Germline CDR1 SSHAT, CDR2 FNYEAQ (reference sequence). CDR3 length: 15 amino acids. This CDR3 is CASSLDLRSSYEQYF. The CDR3 DNA is TGTGCTAGCAGCTTAGACCTACGGAGCTCCTACGAGCAGTACTTC.

This chain connects TRBV4-1 to TRBJ2-3, with D maybe TRBD1 (5 bases). This CDR3 contains 15 residues. Germline-derived CDR1 and CDR2 are MGHRA and YSYEKL. Trimming took off 8 bases at V and 2 bases at J, with 17 bases between the two ends. The CDR3 sequence: CASAYSLGDTDTQYF. The CDR3 nucleotides read TGCGCCAGCGCTTATTCGTTAGGGGACACAGATACGCAGTATTTT.

V is TRBV18 and J is TRBJ2-1; D ambiguous. V lost 0 bases, J lost 4 bases, and 10 bases lay in between. Germline assignment: CDR1 KGHSH and CDR2 LQKENI. The CDR3 runs 15 residues. The CDR3 loop is CASSPPAKDYNEQFF. The DNA for the CDR3 is TGTGCCAGCTCACCACCGGCCAAAGATTACAATGAGCAGTTCTTC.

Only a few counts were recorded for this clone. The CDR3 DNA follows: TGCAGGGGGGGCGGGACAGATACGCAGTATTTT. Protein sequence: CRGGGTDTQYF. The chain couples TRBV20-1 to TRBJ2-3; either TRBD1 or TRBD2 may fit D (6 bases each). The germline CDR1 and CDR2 sequences are DFQATT and SNEGSKA (reference sequence). The CDR3 is 11 residues long.

This clone was found a few times. V usage is TRBV6-5 and J usage is TRBJ2-7; D unclear. The V end was cut by 0 bases, the J end by 0 bases, with 6 bases between. Germline V gene data show CDR1 as MNHEY and CDR2 as SVGAGI. This CDR3 contains 14 residues. CDR3 sequence reads: CASSYSSTSYEQYF. The DNA of the CDR3 is TGTGCCAGCAGTTACTCAAGTACCTCCTACGAGCAGTACTTC.